The 21 T cell receptor beta chains listed next were all sequenced from one sample in a study of regulatory T cells in long-lasting Graves disease. Construction of TCR beta libraries relied on iRepertoire HTBI primers and on Arm-PCR targeting CDR3 regions. Via MiXCR, TCRdb re-called the multiplex PCR reads, giving one row per CDR3 protein. The sample lists around 400,000 distinct CDR3 sequences; about 10% were seen once. Time point here: newly diagnosed GD, antithyroid drugs for less than 3 months. The TCR library was prepared using RNA isolated from PBMCs. The data were also submitted as part of a second study, on T cells in Graves' hyperthyroidism and ophthalmopathy.

The specimen was peripheral blood mononuclear cells (PBMCs), collected at new diagnosis, from a patient treated with antithyroid drugs. The receptors originated from a woman between 18 and 30 years old with Graves disease.

This clonotype has only a few counts. The gene calls are TRBV20-1 and TRBJ1-1, with D unresolved. Trimming shortened V by 3 bases and J by 0 bases, and 8 bases separated the two germline ends. The CDR3 has 13 amino acids. CDR1 is DFQATT, CDR2 SNEGSKA, per germline (reference sequence). CDR3 sequence: CSARVRLNTEAFF. The CDR3, as DNA: TGCAGTGCTAGGGTCAGACTGAACACTGAAGCTTTCTTT.

This clonotype was recorded many times. V is TRBV28 and J is TRBJ2-2; D could derive from TRBD1 or TRBD2 (5 bases each). V shed 4 bases and J shed 4 bases, with 13 bases lying between them. Germline CDR1 reads MDHEN; CDR2 reads SYDVKM. This CDR3 is 15 amino acids long. The CDR3 DNA is TGTGCCAGCAGTTCGGGACCCCTGGGCACCGGGGAGCTGTTTTTT. This codes for CASSSGPLGTGELFF. Full variable domain (outside the CDR3, taken from reference TRBV28 and TRBJ2-2): DVKVTQSSRYLVKRTGEKVFLECVQDMDHENMFWYRQDPGLGLRLIYFSYDVKMKEKGDIPEGYSVSREKKERFSLILESASTNQTSMYLCASSSGPLGTGELFFGEGSRLTVL.

In this sample, this clonotype turned up many times. The chain's CDR3 is CASSAPRGSYNEQFF. The DNA of the CDR3 is TGTGCCAGCAGCGCCCCCCGGGGATCCTACAATGAGCAGTTCTTC. The chain is built from TRBV9 and TRBJ2-1, with D tentatively TRBD2 (5 bases). CDR1 SGDLS and CDR2 YYNGEE come from the germline V gene. This CDR3 region has 15 residues. Trimming pared 3 bases from V and 1 base from J, leaving 11 bases between.

As regards this clonotype: This may come from a read error, since a much larger clone is one base off. V gene TRBV7-6 combines with J gene TRBJ2-1; the match to TRBD2 covers 7 bases. The CDR3 covers 15 residues. The V gene end was trimmed by 5 bases and the J gene end by 13 bases; junction bases not matched to a gene: 17. Germline V gives CDR1 SGHVS, CDR2 FNYEAQ. For the CDR3, the DNA is TGTGCCAGCAGCCCGTCGTCGCATTCGCGGGAGACCCAGTTCTTC. Translation: CASSPSSHSRETQFF.

This clonotype was found many times. The J gene is TRBJ1-1, the V gene TRBV7-9; TRBD1 might be the D (6 bases). This CDR3 has 15 amino acids. Germline V gene data show CDR1 as SEHNR and CDR2 as FQNEAQ (reference sequence). The ends were cut back, 2 bases at V and 0 bases at J, with 10 bases in the middle. The chain's CDR3 is CASSLYRALNTEAFF. CDR3 in DNA: TGTGCCAGCAGCTTATACAGGGCCTTGAACACTGAAGCTTTCTTT.

Only a few counts were recorded for this clonotype. Just one base apart from a much larger clone, this may be a read error. The chain is built from TRBV18 and TRBJ2-1; 9 bases agree with TRBD2. Trimming cost V 3 bases and J 3 bases; bases outside gene matches: 6. Germline CDR1 is KGHSH and CDR2 is LQKENI. The CDR3 is made up of 16 amino acids. CDR3 DNA: TGTGCCAGCTCACCCTATAGCGGGAGCTACTACAATGAGCAGTTCTTC. It specifies CASSPYSGSYYNEQFF.

With respect to this clonotype: Just one base apart from a much larger clone, this may be a read error. In DNA form, the CDR3 reads TGTGCCAGCAGTTTCTCCCTCGGCGGGAGGGCATACGAGCGGTACTTC. Protein: CASSFSLGGRAYERYF. J is TRBJ2-7 and V is TRBV7-3, with TRBD2 matching over 9 bases. Germline V gene sequence: CDR1 SGHTA, CDR2 FQGTGA. The CDR3 totals 16 residues.

This clonotype was recorded many times. The chain links TRBV28 to TRBJ1-4, with TRBD1 as a possible D gene (6 bases). The germline gives CDR1 MDHEN, CDR2 SYDVKM. This CDR3 is 16 amino acids long. V lost 4 bases and J 8 bases, leaving 20 bases between the germline ends. CDR3 bases: TGTGCCAGCAGTTACTTACAGGGCGTGGGATACGAAAAACTGTTTTTT. It specifies CASSYLQGVGYEKLFF.

The chain carries TRBV5-1 and TRBJ2-3; D possibly corresponds to TRBD2 (5 bases). Germline CDR1 is SGHRS and CDR2 is YFSETQ. The CDR3 spans 15 residues. V shed 0 bases and J shed 4 bases, with 12 bases lying between them. The CDR3 DNA reads TGCGCCAGCAGCTTGGTCGTGAGCGGCCCAGATACGCAGTATTTT. Translation gives CASSLVVSGPDTQYF.

This clonotype was found many times. V usage is TRBV3-1 and J usage is TRBJ2-2; 9 nucleotides align to TRBD2. CDR1 is LGHDT, CDR2 YNNKEL, per germline (reference sequence). This CDR3 contains 17 residues. The junction had 6 bases not matched to a gene; V was cut back by 0 bases and J by 4 bases. The CDR3 DNA is TGTGCCAGCAGCCAAGACGGACTAGCGCTTTTCACCGGGGAGCTGTTTTTT. It is translated as CASSQDGLALFTGELFF.

There are many counts of this clonotype. The chain is built from TRBV18 and TRBJ2-7; D might be TRBD2 (6 bases). The CDR3 extends over 14 amino acids. Between the trimmed V and J ends, which lost 3 bases and 4 bases, there was a span of 13 bases. From germline, CDR1 is KGHSH and CDR2 LQKENI. The CDR3 protein is CASSPPTSLYEQYF. The CDR3 nucleotides read TGTGCCAGCTCACCCCCGACTAGTTTATACGAGCAGTACTTC.

To note about this clonotype: Being one base from a much bigger clone, this may be a read error. The chain joins TRBV6-1 to TRBJ1-1, with a tentative D call TRBD1 (6 bases). V was pared by 6 bases and J by 4 bases, with 9 bases between. There are 12 residues in the CDR3. In germline, CDR1 is MNHNS, CDR2 SASEGT. CDR3 sequence (DNA): TGTGCCAGCAGCGCAGGGGCCACTGAAGCTTTCTTT. This sequence encodes CASSAGATEAFF.

This clonotype has a count of ten or more. The chain uses TRBV24-1 and TRBJ1-1; no definite D call. CDR1 and CDR2 from the germline V gene are KGHDR and SFDVKD. V gave up 9 bases and J gave up 0 bases, with 10 bases separating them. This CDR3 is 13 amino acids long. The CDR3 here is CATSGRMNTEAFF. In DNA form, the CDR3 reads TGTGCCACCTCCGGACGGATGAACACTGAAGCTTTCTTT.

J is TRBJ2-2 and V is TRBV7-2; D may be TRBD1 or TRBD2 (7 bases each). Germline V gene data show CDR1 as SGHTA and CDR2 as FQGNSA. Between the trimmed V and J ends, which lost 4 bases and 6 bases, there was a span of 18 bases. The CDR3 consists of 16 residues. CDR3 DNA: TGTGCCAGCAGCTCCCCCAGGGGGGGTTACGCCGGGGAGCTGTTTTTT. It translates to CASSSPRGGYAGELFF.

The table lists this clonotype with many counts. The V gene is TRBV27, the J gene TRBJ1-2, with D perhaps matching TRBD1 (6 bases). Trimming stripped 5 bases from V and 6 bases from J, with 19 bases between. CDR1 is MNHEY and CDR2 is SMNVEV in the germline V gene (reference sequence). The CDR3 sequence is 15 residues long. For the CDR3, the DNA is TGTGCCAGCAGTCCTACCCTCCGGGGGGCGCATGGCTACACCTTC. It translates to CASSPTLRGAHGYTF.

The V call is TRBV6-1, the J call TRBJ2-7; TRBD2 aligns across 10 bases. Germline CDR1 and CDR2: MNHNS and SASEGT. V trimming: 6 bases; J trimming: 0 bases; junction bases outside the gene matches: 5. The CDR3 covers 15 residues. The CDR3 nucleotides are TGTGCCAGCAGAGGACTAGCGGAGCTCTCCTACGAGCAGTACTTC. Encoded protein: CASRGLAELSYEQYF.

This chain links TRBV13 with TRBJ2-3; either TRBD1 or TRBD2 may fit D (5 bases each). The CDR3 consists of 14 residues. V was cut by 8 bases and J by 1 base, with 13 bases left in between. Germline loops: CDR1 PRHDT, CDR2 FYEKMQ (reference sequence). Here the CDR3 DNA reads TGTGCCAGCGGGGCTAGCCGCGGCACAGATACGCAGTATTTT. Amino acids: CASGASRGTDTQYF.

This clonotype has a handful of counts. The rearrangement links TRBV19 to TRBJ1-2; D gene uncertain. The CDR3 loop spans 15 amino acids. Trimming took off 5 bases at V and 3 bases at J, with 16 bases between the two ends. The germline CDR1 and CDR2 sequences are LNHDA and SQIVND (reference sequence). CDR3 bases: TGTGCCAGTAGTCCTATTGGGCCGCGAGACTATGGCTACACCTTC. Protein product: CASSPIGPRDYGYTF.

This clonotype was observed many times. This rearrangement joins TRBV7-3 to TRBJ2-1; a weak D match, TRBD2 (7 bases). V was pared by 0 bases and J by 8 bases, with 14 bases between. The CDR3 runs 15 residues. Looked up from germline, CDR1 is SGHTA and CDR2 is FQGTGA. CDR3 nucleotides: TGTGCCAGCAGCTTAACAGGTGGGGGGGCGGATGAGCAGTTCTTC. It specifies CASSLTGGGADEQFF. Full variable domain (remainder filled in from reference TRBV7-3 and TRBJ2-1): GAGVSQTPSNKVTEKGKYVELRCDPISGHTALYWYRQSLGQGPEFLIYFQGTGAADDSGLPNDRFFAVRPEGSVSTLKIQRTERGDSAVYLCASSLTGGGADEQFFGPGTRLTVL.

This clonotype was observed at least ten times. The rearrangement joins TRBV2 to TRBJ2-3; D not resolved. The CDR3 contains 14 residues. Trimming removed 4 bases from V and 4 bases from J, with 12 bases in between. From germline, CDR1 is SNHLY and CDR2 FYNNEI. The CDR3 DNA reads as TGTGCCAGCAGTGGGGGATCCTCGGCAGATACGCAGTATTTT. This gives the protein CASSGGSSADTQYF.

The rearrangement links TRBV19 to TRBJ1-5; D possibly corresponds to TRBD1 (5 bases). The CDR3 contains 14 residues. Germline assignment: CDR1 LNHDA and CDR2 SQIVND (reference sequence). Trimming took off 2 bases at V and 2 bases at J, with 7 bases between the two ends. This chain's CDR3 is CASSIQGGNQPQHF. In nucleotides, the CDR3 is TGTGCCAGTAGTATACAAGGGGGCAATCAGCCCCAGCATTTT. The full variable domain, completed using reference TRBV19 and TRBJ1-5, is DGGITQSPKYLFRKEGQNVTLSCEQNLNHDAMYWYRQDPGQGLRLIYYSQIVNDFQKGDIAEGYSVSREKKESFPLTVTSAQKNPTAFYLCASSIQGGNQPQHFGDGTRLSIL.